What follows describes a single TCR beta chain. Its antigen is not identified. TCRdb redid the calling of the 5' RACE reads with MiXCR, one entry per CDR3 protein. The table includes just under 550,000 distinct CDR3 sequences, more than 9.5% detected once. The sample originates from a study of CD8 T cells in ankylosing spondylitis. Findings and caveats of the study: Several highly homologous variants made up a TCR beta motif, and this motif appeared characteristic of ankylosing spondylitis blood. With a CD8+ phenotype, disease-linked clones were relatively rare in peripheral blood. In the blood and synovial fluid of reactive arthritis, some motif variants had been previously reported. Significant enrichment of disease-linked clones was reportedly seen in matched ankylosing spondylitis synovial fluid.

The source is a male donor with ankylosing spondylitis. Sequencing input: blood, either unsorted or a sorted T cell fraction (not recorded which).

The CDR3 nucleotides read TGTGCCAGCAGCCAAGTTCCAGGGTTGGGTGAAAAACTGTTTTTT. This sequence encodes CASSQVPGLGEKLFF. The chain is built from TRBV3-1 and TRBJ1-4; D is perhaps TRBD1 (5 bases). The CDR3 extends over 15 amino acids. The V gene's germline CDR1 is LGHDT and CDR2 YNNKEL (reference sequence). Trimming left V 1 base short and J 7 bases short, with 13 bases between.